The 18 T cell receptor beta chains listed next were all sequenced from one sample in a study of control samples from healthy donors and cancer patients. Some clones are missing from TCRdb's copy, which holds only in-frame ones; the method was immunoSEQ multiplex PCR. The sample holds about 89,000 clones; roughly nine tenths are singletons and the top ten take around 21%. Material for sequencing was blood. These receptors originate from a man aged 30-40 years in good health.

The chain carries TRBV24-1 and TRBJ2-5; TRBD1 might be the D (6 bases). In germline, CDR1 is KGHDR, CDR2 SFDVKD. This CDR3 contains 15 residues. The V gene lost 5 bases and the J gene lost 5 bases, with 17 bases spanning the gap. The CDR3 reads CATSGVFGQTETQYF. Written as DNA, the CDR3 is TGTGCCACCAGTGGCGTTTTCGGACAGACGGAGACCCAGTACTTC.

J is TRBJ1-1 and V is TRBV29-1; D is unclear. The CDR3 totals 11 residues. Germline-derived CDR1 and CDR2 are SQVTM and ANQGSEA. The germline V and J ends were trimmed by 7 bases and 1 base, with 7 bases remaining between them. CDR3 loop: CSGAENTEAFF. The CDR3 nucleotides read TGCAGCGGTGCGGAGAACACTGAAGCTTTCTTT.

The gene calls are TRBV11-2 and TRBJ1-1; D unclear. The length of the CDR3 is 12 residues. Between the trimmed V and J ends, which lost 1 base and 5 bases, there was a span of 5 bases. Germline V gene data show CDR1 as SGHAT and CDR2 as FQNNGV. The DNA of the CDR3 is TGTGCCAGCAGCTTAGCTGGGACTGAAGCTTTCTTT. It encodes CASSLAGTEAFF.

Written as DNA, the CDR3 is TGTGCCAGCAGCTTGGAGGGACTAGCGGGTTACCATACGCAGTATTTT. Encoded protein: CASSLEGLAGYHTQYF. The V gene is TRBV5-5, the J gene TRBJ2-3, with 12 bases aligning to TRBD2. With 0 bases clipped from V and 7 bases from J, the junction kept 6 bases outside the gene matches. CDR1 SGHKS and CDR2 YYEKEE come from the germline V gene (reference sequence). The CDR3 spans 16 residues.

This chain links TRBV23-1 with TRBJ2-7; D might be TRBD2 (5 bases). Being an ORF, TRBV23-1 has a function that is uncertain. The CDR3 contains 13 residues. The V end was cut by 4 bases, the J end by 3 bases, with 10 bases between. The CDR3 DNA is TGCGCCAGCAGTCCCGCCGGGGTCTACGAGCAGTACGTC. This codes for CASSPAGVYEQYV.

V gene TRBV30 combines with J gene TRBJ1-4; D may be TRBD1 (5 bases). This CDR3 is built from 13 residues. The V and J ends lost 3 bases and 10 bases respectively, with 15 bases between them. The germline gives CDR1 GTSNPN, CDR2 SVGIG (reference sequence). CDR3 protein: CAWSLSGDRKLFF. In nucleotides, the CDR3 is TGTGCCTGGAGCTTAAGTGGGGACCGAAAACTGTTTTTT.

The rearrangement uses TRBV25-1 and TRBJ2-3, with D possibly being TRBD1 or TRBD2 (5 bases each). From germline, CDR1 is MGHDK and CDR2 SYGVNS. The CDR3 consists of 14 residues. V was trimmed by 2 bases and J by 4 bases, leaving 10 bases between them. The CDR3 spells CASSEGWGPDTQYF. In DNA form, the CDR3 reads TGTGCCAGCAGTGAAGGCTGGGGACCAGATACGCAGTATTTT.

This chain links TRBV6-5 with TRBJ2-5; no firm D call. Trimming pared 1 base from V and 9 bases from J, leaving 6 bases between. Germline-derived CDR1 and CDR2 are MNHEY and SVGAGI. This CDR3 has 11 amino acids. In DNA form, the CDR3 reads TGTGCCAGCAGTTACTTCGGGTCCCAGTACTTC. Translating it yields CASSYFGSQYF.

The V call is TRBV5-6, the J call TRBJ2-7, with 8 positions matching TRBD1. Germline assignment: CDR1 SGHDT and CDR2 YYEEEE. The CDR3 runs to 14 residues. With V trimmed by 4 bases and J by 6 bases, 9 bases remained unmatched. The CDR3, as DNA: TGTGCCAGCAGCCGAGTCGACAGGGGAAGCGAGCAGTACGTC. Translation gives CASSRVDRGSEQYV.

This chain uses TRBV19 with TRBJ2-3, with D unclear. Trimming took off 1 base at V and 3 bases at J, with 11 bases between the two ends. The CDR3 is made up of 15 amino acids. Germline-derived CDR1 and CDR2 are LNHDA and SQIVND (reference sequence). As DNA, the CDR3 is TGTGCCAGTAGTATAGGGGGTGGGCGTACAGATACGCAGTATTTT. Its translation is CASSIGGGRTDTQYF.

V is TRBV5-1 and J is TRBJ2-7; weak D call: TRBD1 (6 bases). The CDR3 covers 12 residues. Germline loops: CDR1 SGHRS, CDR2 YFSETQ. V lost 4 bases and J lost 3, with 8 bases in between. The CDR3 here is CASSTQGYEQYF. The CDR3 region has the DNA TGCGCCAGCAGCACACAGGGCTACGAGCAGTACTTC.

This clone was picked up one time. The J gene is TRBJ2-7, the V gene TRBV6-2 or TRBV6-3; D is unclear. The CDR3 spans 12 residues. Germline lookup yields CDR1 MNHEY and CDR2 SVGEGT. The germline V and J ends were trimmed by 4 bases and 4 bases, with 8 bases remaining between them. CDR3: CASSSRIYEQYV. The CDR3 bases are TGTGCCAGCAGTTCTCGGATATACGAGCAGTACGTC.

The CDR3 is CASSLVGMRGRGEAFF. CDR3 nucleotide sequence: TGTGCCAGCAGCTTGGTCGGGATGAGGGGCAGGGGTGAAGCTTTCTTT. The chain links TRBV5-5 to TRBJ1-1; possible D gene TRBD1, 6 bases. This CDR3 contains 16 residues. Germline-derived CDR1 and CDR2 are SGHKS and YYEKEE (reference sequence). Trimming stripped 0 bases from V and 7 bases from J, with 19 bases between. Full variable domain (rest looked up from reference TRBV5-5 and TRBJ1-1): DAGVTQSPTHLIKTRGQQVTLRCSPISGHKSVSWYQQVLGQGPQFIFQYYEKEERGRGNFPDRFSARQFPNYSSELNVNALLLGDSALYLCASSLVGMRGRGEAFFGQGTRLTVV.

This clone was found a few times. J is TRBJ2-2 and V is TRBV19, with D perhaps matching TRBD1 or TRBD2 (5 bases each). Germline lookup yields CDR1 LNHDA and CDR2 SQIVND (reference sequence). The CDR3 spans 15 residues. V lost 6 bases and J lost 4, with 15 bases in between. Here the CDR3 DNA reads TGTGCCAGTAGCAGTCCCGGGGCGCGCACCGGGGAGCTGTTTTTT. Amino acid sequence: CASSSPGARTGELFF.

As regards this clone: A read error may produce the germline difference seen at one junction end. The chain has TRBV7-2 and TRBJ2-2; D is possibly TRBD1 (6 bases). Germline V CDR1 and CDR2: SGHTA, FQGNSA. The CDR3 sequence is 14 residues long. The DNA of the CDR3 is TGTGCCAGCAGCTTACAGGGGAAAGATCGGGGAGCTGTTTTT. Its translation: CASSLQGKDRGAVF.

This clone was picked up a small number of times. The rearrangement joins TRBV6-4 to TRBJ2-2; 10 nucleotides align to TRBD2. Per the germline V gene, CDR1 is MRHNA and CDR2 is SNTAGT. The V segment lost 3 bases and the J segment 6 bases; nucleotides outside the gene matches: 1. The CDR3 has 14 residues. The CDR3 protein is CASSESGGAGELFF. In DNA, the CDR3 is TGTGCCAGCAGTGAAAGCGGGGGGGCCGGGGAGCTGTTTTTT.

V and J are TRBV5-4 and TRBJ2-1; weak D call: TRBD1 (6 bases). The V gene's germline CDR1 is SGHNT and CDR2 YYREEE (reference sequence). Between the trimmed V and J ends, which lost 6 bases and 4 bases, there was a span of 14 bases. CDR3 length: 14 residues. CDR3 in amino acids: CASKLETGYNEQFF. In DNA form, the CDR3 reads TGTGCCAGCAAGCTTGAGACAGGATACAATGAGCAGTTCTTC.

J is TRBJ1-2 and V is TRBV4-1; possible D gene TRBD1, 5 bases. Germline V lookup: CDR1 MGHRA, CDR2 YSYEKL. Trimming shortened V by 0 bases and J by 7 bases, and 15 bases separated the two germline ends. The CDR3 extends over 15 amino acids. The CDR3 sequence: CASSQESTGQGGYTF. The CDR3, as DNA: TGCGCCAGCAGCCAAGAATCCACAGGTCAAGGTGGCTACACCTTC.